These 3 T cell receptor beta chains share one sample of origin, sequenced in a study of blood T cell repertoires in COVID-19. Sequencing was performed with immunoSEQ multiplex PCR; in TCRdb, only in-frame clones are kept and a portion is missing. The sample records 300,000 to 450,000 clones, 85% being singletons. The sequencing sample was made of peripheral blood. These receptors came from a woman in her late teens or twenties with acute or convalescent COVID-19.

This chain connects TRBV11-2 to TRBJ2-7, with 13 bases lining up with TRBD2. The germline gives CDR1 SGHAT, CDR2 FQNNGV. Trimming removed 3 bases from V and 4 bases from J; junction bases left unmatched: 9. The CDR3 loop spans 17 amino acids. CDR3 sequence reads: CASSFRLAGGQEYEQYF. Here the CDR3 DNA reads TGTGCCAGCAGCTTCAGACTAGCGGGGGGACAGGAGTACGAGCAGTACTTC.

The count of this clone is one. Here the CDR3 reads CASAPGGGAYNEQFF. CDR3 bases: TGTGCTAGTGCCCCCGGCGGGGGGGCCTACAATGAGCAGTTCTTC. The chain employs TRBV12-5 and TRBJ2-1; 9 bases fit TRBD2. V lost 7 bases to trimming and J lost 2 bases; unmatched junction nucleotides: 6. Germline assignment: CDR1 LGHNT and CDR2 FRNRAP. This CDR3 has 15 amino acids.

A single count supports this clone. The rearrangement links TRBV5-1 to TRBJ2-2; TRBD1 matches 10 bases. This CDR3 spans 16 amino acids. With 4 bases clipped from V and 0 bases from J, the junction kept 3 bases outside the gene matches. Germline loops: CDR1 SGHRS, CDR2 YFSETQ. The CDR3 loop reads CASSLGQGTNTGELFF. CDR3 sequence (DNA): TGCGCCAGCAGCCTGGGACAGGGGACGAACACCGGGGAGCTGTTTTTT.